What follows is one T cell receptor (beta chain) and its context. This record comes from a study of blood T cell repertoires in COVID-19. At the level of the study: Sources were T cells, B-cell-depleted T cells, or PBMCs; the material itself was cDNA or gDNA.

Using immunoSEQ multiplex PCR, the repertoire was profiled, and TCRdb retains in-frame clones only, with some absent. Among about 98,000 clones listed, about 80% were seen once. V was clipped by 9 bases and J by 1 base, with 7 bases between them. The CDR3 extends over 11 amino acids. Germline values: CDR1 SGHNT, CDR2 YENEEA. The sample comprised peripheral blood. V and J are TRBV11-3 and TRBJ2-7, with D possibly TRBD1 on 6 matching bases. The sequence was obtained from a man aged 60 to 75 with acute or convalescent COVID-19. In DNA, the CDR3 is TGTGCCAGTGGACAGTCCTACGAGCAGTACTTC. Translated: CASGQSYEQYF. The full variable domain, its missing parts supplied by reference TRBV11-3 and TRBJ2-7, is EAGVVQSPRYKIIEKKQPVAFWCNPISGHNTLYWYLQNLGQGPELLIRYENEEAVDDSQLPKDRFSAERLKGVDSTLKIQPAELGDSAVYLCASGQSYEQYFGPGTRLTVT.